The TCR beta chain described here comes from a study of CD8 T cells in ankylosing spondylitis. TCRdb recomputed calls from the 5' RACE reads with MiXCR, one row per CDR3 protein. Of a few hundred thousand distinct CDR3 sequences detected, over 8.5% appear once; the ten largest clones hold 6% to 8.5%. V was cut by 3 bases and J by 3 bases, with 17 bases left in between. This CDR3 comprises 15 residues. The germline CDR1 and CDR2 sequences are DFQATT and SNEGSKA (reference sequence). This sequence was found in a male donor with ankylosing spondylitis or in good health (not recorded which). This chain joins TRBV20-1 and TRBJ2-5; the D call may be TRBD1 or TRBD2 (6 bases each). The specimen sequenced was blood, either unsorted or a sorted T cell fraction (not recorded which). CDR3 nucleotide sequence: TGCAGTGCTAGCGCCCCCCGGGGGCGGGAAGAGACCCAGTACTTC. This gives the protein CSASAPRGREETQYF.